A single sample is the source of the 17 T cell receptor beta chains below, sequenced in a study of molecular identifiers for immune sequencing clone quantification. TCRdb re-called the PCR reads through MiXCR, storing one row per CDR3 protein. The sample shows about 640,000 distinct CDR3 sequences, 15% to 20% of them seen only once. The sample consisted of naive CD8+ T cells from blood, with Jurkat cell RNA spiked in. Sample subset: FACS-sorted CD8+CD4-CCR7+CD45RA+ naive T cells. The receptors were gathered from a human donor in good health. Some libraries in this study had Jurkat cell RNA spiked in.

The gene calls are TRBV6-4 and TRBJ2-5; 10 bases match TRBD1. V trimming: 6 bases; J trimming: 4 bases; junction bases outside the gene matches: 8. The CDR3 runs to 15 residues. Looked up from germline, CDR1 is MRHNA and CDR2 is SNTAGT. The CDR3 is CASRDLGTGVETQYF. CDR3 DNA: TGTGCCAGCAGAGATCTCGGGACAGGGGTAGAGACCCAGTACTTC.

This clonotype has ten or more counts. The chain couples TRBV20-1 to TRBJ2-1; 15 bases align to TRBD2. The CDR3 has 20 residues. With 0 bases clipped from V and 6 bases from J, the junction kept 15 bases outside the gene matches. Germline V gives CDR1 DFQATT, CDR2 SNEGSKA (reference sequence). The CDR3 bases are TGCAGTGCTAGAGATTTAACTGGGACTAGCGGGAGGCGAGACGTCAATGAGCAGTTCTTC. Translating gives CSARDLTGTSGRRDVNEQFF.

The chain is built from TRBV7-8 and TRBJ1-2, with D unclear. Trimming left V 1 base short and J 9 bases short, with 15 bases between. The CDR3 consists of 14 residues. Germline V gene data show CDR1 as SGHVS and CDR2 as FQNEAQ. As DNA, the CDR3 is TGTGCCAGCAGCTTAGACGTGACGGGGTCCAGCTACACCTTC. This encodes CASSLDVTGSSYTF.

Worth noting for this clonotype: A much bigger clone sits one base away, suggesting this may be a read error. This rearrangement joins TRBV9 to TRBJ2-3, with a weak D call TRBD2 (5 bases). CDR3 length: 14 residues. Germline CDR1 SGDLS, CDR2 YYNGEE. CDR3 bases: TGTGCCAACAGCGTAGGGAGTCCGGTTGATACGCAGTATTTT. This gives the protein CANSVGSPVDTQYF.

As for this clonotype: At one end, the junction sequence differs from germline, possibly due to a read error. This chain uses TRBV27 with TRBJ2-1; no reliable D call. CDR3 size: 14 residues. The germline V gene encodes CDR1 MNHEY and CDR2 SMNVEV (reference sequence). CDR3: CASSLAVSYNERFF. CDR3 nucleotides: TGTGCCAGCAGTTTAGCGGTCTCCTACAATGAGCGGTTCTTC.

This clonotype was found many times. This chain joins TRBV11-2 and TRBJ2-1; 11 bases are shared with TRBD2. Germline CDR1 reads SGHAT; CDR2 reads FQNNGV. V shed 1 base and J 8 bases; nucleotides not matched to a gene: 4. There are 15 residues in the CDR3. CDR3 nucleotides: TGTGCCAGCAGCTTAGGGCCTAGCGGGGGGCATGAGCAGTTCTTC. Amino acids: CASSLGPSGGHEQFF. The full variable domain, completed using reference TRBV11-2 and TRBJ2-1, is EAGVAQSPRYKIIEKRQSVAFWCNPISGHATLYWYQQILGQGPKLLIQFQNNGVVDDSQLPKDRFSAERLKGVDSTLKIQPAKLEDSAVYLCASSLGPSGGHEQFFGPGTRLTVL.

This clonotype was counted ten times or more. The V and J genes are TRBV6-5 and TRBJ1-2; the D gene is possibly TRBD1 (6 bases). CDR3 length equals 15 residues. Germline V gene lookup returns CDR1 MNHEY and CDR2 SVGAGI. V was shortened by 6 bases and J by 3 bases, with 17 bases between the two germline ends. The CDR3 DNA follows: TGTGCCAGCAGGGGAGACAGGTCGGGGTACTATGGCTACACCTTC. It encodes CASRGDRSGYYGYTF.

Many counts were recorded for this clonotype. This sequence joins TRBV9 and TRBJ2-7; 9 bases match TRBD1. After removal of 2 bases from V and 3 bases from J, the junction contained 3 bases not matched to a gene. The length of the CDR3 is 14 residues. Germline loops: CDR1 SGDLS, CDR2 YYNGEE. The CDR3 region is CASSVGQGNYEQYF. CDR3 bases: TGTGCCAGCAGCGTGGGACAGGGTAACTACGAGCAGTACTTC.

This clonotype has ten or more counts. The V call is TRBV27, the J call TRBJ1-1; possibly TRBD1 for D (6 bases). Germline values: CDR1 MNHEY, CDR2 SMNVEV (reference sequence). V lost 3 bases and J 3 bases, leaving 14 bases between the germline ends. The CDR3 totals 15 residues. CDR3: CASSLHTGRYTEAFF. DNA for the CDR3: TGTGCCAGCAGTTTGCATACAGGGAGGTACACTGAAGCTTTCTTT.

This clonotype was detected ten times or more. This rearrangement joins TRBV27 to TRBJ2-5; the match to TRBD2 covers 9 bases. The germline V gene has CDR1 MNHEY and CDR2 SMNVEV (reference sequence). The trim removed 4 bases at V and 4 bases at J, leaving 7 bases unmatched. The CDR3 is made up of 15 amino acids. CDR3 residues: CASSSPGTSIETQYF. In DNA, the CDR3 is TGTGCCAGCAGTTCTCCCGGGACTAGCATAGAGACCCAGTACTTC.

The table lists this clonotype with a few counts. The chain couples TRBV10-3 to TRBJ2-1; the match to TRBD2 covers 8 bases. Looked up from germline, CDR1 is ENHRY and CDR2 is SYGVKD. Losses at the gene ends were 2 bases for V and 6 bases for J; bases not matched to a gene: 9. The CDR3 extends over 16 amino acids. The CDR3 sequence: CAISETGTRSTNEQFF. The CDR3 nucleotides read TGTGCCATCAGTGAGACCGGGACTAGGAGCACCAATGAGCAGTTCTTC.

This clonotype appeared many times. This chain connects TRBV23-1 to TRBJ1-5; 9 positions match TRBD1. TRBV23-1 is an ORF for which the function is uncertain. The CDR3 runs to 17 residues. Trimming removed 2 bases from V and 9 bases from J; junction bases left unmatched: 14. The chain's CDR3 is CASSQADRGQGGGPQHF. The DNA for the CDR3 is TGCGCCAGCAGTCAAGCGGACAGGGGTCAGGGGGGCGGGCCCCAGCATTTT.

The chain carries TRBV19 and TRBJ1-1; unclear D gene. The CDR3 is 13 amino acids. The germline V gene encodes CDR1 LNHDA and CDR2 SQIVND (reference sequence). The V gene lost 3 bases and the J gene lost 6 bases, with 11 bases spanning the gap. CDR3 amino acids: CASSMDRFAEAFF. In DNA form, the CDR3 reads TGTGCCAGTAGTATGGATCGTTTTGCTGAAGCTTTCTTT.

V is TRBV5-4 and J is TRBJ2-3; the D gene is possibly TRBD1 (6 bases). Between the trimmed V and J ends, which lost 4 bases and 1 base, there was a span of 13 bases. The V gene's germline CDR1 is SGHNT and CDR2 YYREEE (reference sequence). This CDR3 is built from 15 residues. CDR3 DNA: TGTGCCAGCAGCGCACAGGGTAGCGGCACAGATACGCAGTATTTT. It translates to CASSAQGSGTDTQYF. Looking up the rest from reference TRBV5-4 and TRBJ2-3 gives the full variable domain: ETGVTQSPTHLIKTRGQQVTLRCSSQSGHNTVSWYQQALGQGPQFIFQYYREEENGRGNFPPRFSGLQFPNYSSELNVNALELDDSALYLCASSAQGSGTDTQYFGPGTRLTVL.

This clonotype was seen only a few times. The V and J genes are TRBV16 and TRBJ1-1; D ambiguous. This CDR3 spans 13 amino acids. The V end lost 1 base, the J end lost 1 base, and 4 bases lay between the germline ends. CDR1 is KGHSY, CDR2 FQNENV, per germline. The CDR3 coding sequence is TGTGCCAGCAGCCAATTGAAGAACACTGAAGCTTTCTTT. Translating it yields CASSQLKNTEAFF.

This clonotype was picked up a small number of times. The V call is TRBV27, the J call TRBJ2-5; 7 bases agree with TRBD1. After removal of 3 bases from V and 4 bases from J, the junction contained 11 bases not matched to a gene. Germline CDR1 reads MNHEY; CDR2 reads SMNVEV (reference sequence). This CDR3 contains 16 residues. Here the CDR3 reads CASSFILPGQAETQYF. As DNA, the CDR3 is TGTGCCAGCAGTTTTATTCTACCAGGACAGGCAGAGACCCAGTACTTC.

This clonotype was observed a handful of times. The genes are TRBV29-1 and TRBJ2-1; D is ambiguous. Trimming left V 7 bases short and J 8 bases short, with 18 bases between. In germline, CDR1 is SQVTM, CDR2 ANQGSEA. The CDR3 consists of 13 residues. The CDR3 DNA reads TGCAGCGCTGACGGAATCAGGTACGATGAGCAGTTCTTC. Translated: CSADGIRYDEQFF.